Sequencing of this T cell receptor beta chain was carried out in a study of T-cell reconstitution after alpha-beta-depleted transplantation in children. General study points: Several hundred expanded graft clones reportedly were the source of alpha-beta T cells about two months after transplant. T-cell counts and diversity were attributed mostly to newly produced T cells one year after transplant. The origin of high day-60 TCRbeta diversity in some patients lay in surviving recipient T cells and thymic progenitors.

Per germline, CDR1 SGHNT and CDR2 YENEEA. V shed 2 bases and J 7 bases; nucleotides not matched to a gene: 7. The CDR3 runs 14 residues. Unique molecular identifiers were built into the TCRbeta library. TCRdb re-analysed the PCR reads in MiXCR, keeping a single row per CDR3 protein. The table includes some 200,000 distinct CDR3 sequences, approximately 6.8% detected once. In its sample, this clonotype was seen many times. The target antigen is unknown. The chain recombines TRBV11-3 with TRBJ2-7; 8 bases are shared with TRBD1. The sequences come from PBMCs, collected before TCRalphabeta/CD19-depleted stem cell transplant. The TCR originated in a girl under three years old with combined immunodeficiency, due to receive a stem cell transplant. CDR3 amino acids: CASSLPGQAVEQYF. The CDR3 nucleotides are TGTGCCAGCAGCTTACCGGGACAGGCGGTTGAGCAGTACTTC.